This T cell receptor beta chain was observed in a study of T cell repertoires in cytomegalovirus infection (dated by TCRdb to between 2018 and 2021). Concerning the study at large: Because public TCR beta signatures pointed to carriage of CMV infection together with the matching HLA type, the HLA type of each donor mattered for the analysis.

At least ten counts were recorded for this clonotype. It has no known antigen specificity. Base quality data are lacking; no much larger clone is found one base away. What the authors observed across the whole study: The ex vivo response was dominated by HLA-C-restricted CMV-specific TCR beta clonotypes, and the single most frequent clonotype in two of eight donors was supplied by these HLA-C-restricted clonotypes. In both this cohort and an independent cohort of over 350 donors, the cumulative frequency of public TCR beta family members distinguished carriers of CMV infection plus the relevant HLA type.

The reads were generated on an Illumina HiSeq 1500. The public reads were reanalyzed by TCRdb: fastp trimming at Q25, MiXCR alignment, in-frame beta chains only. Here each entry gathers all rows of one CDR3 protein and keeps the most common genes and DNA. The sample has more than 150,000 distinct CDR3 sequences on record, about 21% of them singletons. The ten biggest clones cover around 3.1% of the sample. The CDR3 holds 14 amino acids from the cysteine to the phenylalanine. The DNA shown is the 42-base CDR3, in frame from base 1. CDR1 and CDR2, per the germline V gene (reference sequence), are SEHNR and FQNEAQ. The V and J ends are trimmed by 6 bases and 1 base, leaving 13 bases between them.

This TCR came from a human donor in good health (CMV status not recorded). Some clones in this sample may be carry-over from other donors' samples. Sequencing was done on a sample of PBMCs. The sequence joins TRBV7-9 to TRBJ2-7; the D gene remains uncertain. The DNA reads TGTGCCAGCAGACCAGGAGATGCTTCCTACGAGCAGTACTTC. This is translated as CASRPGDASYEQYF. Full variable domain (CDR3 extended with the reference TRBV7-9 and TRBJ2-7 proteins): DTGVSQNPRHKITKRGQNVTFRCDPISEHNRLYWYRQTLGQGPEFLTYFQNEAQLEKSRLLSDRFSAERPKGSFSTLEIQRTEQGDSAMYLCASRPGDASYEQYFGPGTRLTVT.